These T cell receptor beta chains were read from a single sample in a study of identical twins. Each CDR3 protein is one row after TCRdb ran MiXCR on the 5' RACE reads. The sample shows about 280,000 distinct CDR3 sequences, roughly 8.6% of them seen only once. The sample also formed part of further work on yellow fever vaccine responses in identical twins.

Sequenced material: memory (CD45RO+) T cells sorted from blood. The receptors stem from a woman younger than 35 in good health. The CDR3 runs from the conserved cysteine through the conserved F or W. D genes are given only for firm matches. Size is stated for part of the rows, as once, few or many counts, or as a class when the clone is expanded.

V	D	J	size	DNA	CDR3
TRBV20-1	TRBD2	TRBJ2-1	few	TGCAGTGCCCTACACGCTAGCGGCCACAATGAGCAGTTCTTC	CSALHASGHNEQFF
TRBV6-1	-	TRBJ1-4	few	TGTGCCAGCATCGCCTCCGGGGGGTTCGAACTGTTTTTT	CASIASGGFELFF
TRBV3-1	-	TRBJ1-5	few	TGTGCCAGCAGCCAAGGGGAAAGCAATCAGCCCCAGCATTTT	CASSQGESNQPQHF
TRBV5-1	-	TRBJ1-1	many	TGCGCCAGCAGAACCAGGATGAACACTGAAGCTTTCTTT	CASRTRMNTEAFF
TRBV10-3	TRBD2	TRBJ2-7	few	TGTGCCATCAGTGAGTCAGGCGGGGGAGGATACTACGAGCAGTACTTC	CAISESGGGGYYEQYF
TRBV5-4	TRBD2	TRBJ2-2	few	TGTGCCAGCAGCGGAACTAGCGGGCCTAACACCGGGGAGCTGTTTTTT	CASSGTSGPNTGELFF
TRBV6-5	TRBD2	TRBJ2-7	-	TGTGCCAGCAGTTTTATTGGGACTAGCTTCTACGAGCAGTACTTC	CASSFIGTSFYEQYF
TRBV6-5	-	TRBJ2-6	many	TGTGCCAGCAGTTATGCTGGGGCCAACGTCCTGACTTTC	CASSYAGANVLTF
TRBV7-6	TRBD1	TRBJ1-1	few	TGTGCCAGCAGCCCGCAGGCCCGGACAGGGGGGACTGAAGCTTTCTTT	CASSPQARTGGTEAFF
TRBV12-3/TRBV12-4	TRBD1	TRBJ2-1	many	TGTGCCAGCAGTTTAAGGGCAGGTAGGGGGCTCAATGAGCAGTTCTTC	CASSLRAGRGLNEQFF
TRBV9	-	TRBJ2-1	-	TGTGCCAGCAGCCTTAATCAGTACAATGAGCAGTTCTTC	CASSLNQYNEQFF
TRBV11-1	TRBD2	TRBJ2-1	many	TGTGCCAGCAGCTTAGCGGGACTAGCGGCATTGAGCTCCTACAATGAGCAGTTCTTC	CASSLAGLAALSSYNEQFF
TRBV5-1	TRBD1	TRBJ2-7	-	TGCGCCAGCAGCCCACCTTCGACAGGGGGGAGCGGAGAGCAGTACTTC	CASSPPSTGGSGEQYF
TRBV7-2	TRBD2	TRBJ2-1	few	TGTGCCAGCAGCTTAGCATTGACTAGCGGGAGAGGTATCTACAATGAGCAGTTCTTC	CASSLALTSGRGIYNEQFF
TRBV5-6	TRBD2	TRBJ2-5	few	TGTGCCAGCAGCTTAATAACTAGCGGGAGCTTCGGGGAGACCCAGTACTTC	CASSLITSGSFGETQYF
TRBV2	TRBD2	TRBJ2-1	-	TGTGCCAGCAGCACTAGCGGGAGATACAATGAGCAGTTCTTC	CASSTSGRYNEQFF
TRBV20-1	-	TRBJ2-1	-	TGCAGTGCCAGGTCCTACAATGAGCAGTTCTTC	CSARSYNEQFF
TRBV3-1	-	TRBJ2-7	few	TGTGCCAGCAGCCAAATAACGGGCGACGAGCAGTACTTC	CASSQITGDEQYF
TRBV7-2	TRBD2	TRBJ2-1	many	TGTGCCAGCAGCTTAGCGCGGGGGAACATCGAGCAGTTCTTC	CASSLARGNIEQFF
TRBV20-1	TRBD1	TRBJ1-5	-	TGCAGTGCTAGAGATAACAGGGGGGGTAGCAATCAGCCCCAGCATTTT	CSARDNRGGSNQPQHF
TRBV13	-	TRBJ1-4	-	TGTGCCAGCAGCAATAGACCCTATGGGGATGAAAAACTGTTTTTT	CASSNRPYGDEKLFF
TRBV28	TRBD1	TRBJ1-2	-	TGTGCCAGCAGTCCCGGGACAGGGGGCTACTATGGCTACACCTTC	CASSPGTGGYYGYTF
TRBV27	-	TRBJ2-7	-	TGTGCCAGCAGTTCATACCCAATAGCCTACGAGCAGTACTTC	CASSSYPIAYEQYF
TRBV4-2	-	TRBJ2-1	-	TGTGCCAGCAGCCAAGGATACGCTAGCTGGGGGAGCTCCTACAATGAGCAGTTCTTC	CASSQGYASWGSSYNEQFF
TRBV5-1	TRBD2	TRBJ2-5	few	TGCGCCAGCAGCACCGGGACTAATTACCAAGAGACCCAGTACTTC	CASSTGTNYQETQYF
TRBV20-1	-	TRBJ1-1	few	TGCAGTGCTAGATTGGGAGATTTGCACACTGAAGCTTTCTTT	CSARLGDLHTEAFF
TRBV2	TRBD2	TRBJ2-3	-	TGTGCCAGCAGTGACGCGGGTAGCGGGGTGCTTCTCGCAGATACGCAGTATTTT	CASSDAGSGVLLADTQYF
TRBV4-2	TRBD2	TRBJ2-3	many	TGTGCCAGCAGCCAAGGGCTTAGGGACGGGAGGGGCACAGATACGCAGTATTTT	CASSQGLRDGRGTDTQYF
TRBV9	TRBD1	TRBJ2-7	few	TGTGCCAGCAGCGTTGGACGCGACAGGGGACCCGGCCCCTCCTACGAGCAGTACTTC	CASSVGRDRGPGPSYEQYF
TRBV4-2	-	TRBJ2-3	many	TGTGCCAGCAGCCAAGATCGCCGGCGGGCAGATACGCAGTATTTT	CASSQDRRRADTQYF
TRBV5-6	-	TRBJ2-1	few	TGTGCCAGCAGCTTGGAATGGGGTCAGTACAATGAGCAGTTCTTC	CASSLEWGQYNEQFF
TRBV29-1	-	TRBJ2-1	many	TGCAGCGCGAAAATCGACGGAAGCTCCTACAATGAGCAGTTCTTC	CSAKIDGSSYNEQFF
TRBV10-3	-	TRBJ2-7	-	TGTGCCATCAGTGATGAACAGAGAAGCTCCTACGAGCAGTACTTC	CAISDEQRSSYEQYF
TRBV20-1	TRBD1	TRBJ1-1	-	TGCAGTGCTAGAGGTGGGACAGGGGGCCAGCTCTTCACTGAAGCTTTCTTT	CSARGGTGGQLFTEAFF
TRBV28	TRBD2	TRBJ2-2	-	TGTGCCAGCAGTCCCTTAGGGCGGGGACTAGCGGGACCCGGGGAGCTGTTTTTT	CASSPLGRGLAGPGELFF
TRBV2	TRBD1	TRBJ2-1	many	TGTGCCAGCAGCCCTAGACAGGGGGCCTACAATGAGCAGTTCTTC	CASSPRQGAYNEQFF
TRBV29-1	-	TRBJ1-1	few	TGCAGCGTTGACGGAAATCCTGGCACTGAAGCTTTCTTT	CSVDGNPGTEAFF
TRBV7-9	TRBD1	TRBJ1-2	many	TGTGCCAGCAGCGGACAGGCCAATGAGGGCTACACCTTC	CASSGQANEGYTF
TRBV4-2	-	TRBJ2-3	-	TGTGCCAGGAGCCCCGGGCTGGCAGATACGCAGTATTTT	CARSPGLADTQYF
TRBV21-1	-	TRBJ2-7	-	TGTGCCAGCAGCAAAGAAGACGAGGTGGGTCGGGACCTAGCCTACGAGCAGTACTTC	CASSKEDEVGRDLAYEQYF
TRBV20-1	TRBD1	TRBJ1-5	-	TGCAGTGCTCTACAGGGGACAAATCAGCCCCAGCATTTT	CSALQGTNQPQHF
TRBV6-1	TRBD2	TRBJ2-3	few	TGTGCCAGCAGCCTAGCGGGAGTTGGCACAGATACGCAGTATTTT	CASSLAGVGTDTQYF
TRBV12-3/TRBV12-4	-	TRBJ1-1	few	TGTGCCAGCAGTTTAAGGGTTTTAGGCACTGAAGCTTTCTTT	CASSLRVLGTEAFF
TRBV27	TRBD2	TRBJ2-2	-	TGTGCCAGCAGTTTGGTAGCGGGGGGGCCCGGGGAGCTGTTTTTT	CASSLVAGGPGELFF
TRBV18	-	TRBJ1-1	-	TGTGCCAGCTCACCACCGAGCACTGAAGCTTTCTTT	CASSPPSTEAFF
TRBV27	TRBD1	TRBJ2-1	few	TGTGCCATCCGGACAGGAATCGGTACGGGTGAGCAGTTCTTC	CAIRTGIGTGEQFF
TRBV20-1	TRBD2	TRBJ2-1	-	TGCAGTGCTCTTCCGGGACTACCAGACAATGAGCAGTTCTTC	CSALPGLPDNEQFF
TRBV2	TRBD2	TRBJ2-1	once	TGTGCCAGCAGTGAAGTAGGGACTAGCGGGAGTCGCGGTGAGCAGTTCTTC	CASSEVGTSGSRGEQFF
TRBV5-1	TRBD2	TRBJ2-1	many	TGCGCCAGCAGCTACAGCGGGGGGGCCTCCAATGAGCAGTTCTTC	CASSYSGGASNEQFF
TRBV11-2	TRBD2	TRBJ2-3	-	TGTGCCAGCAGCTTCTGGCGGGAGGGCACAGATACGCAGTATTTT	CASSFWREGTDTQYF
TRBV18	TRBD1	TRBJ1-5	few	TGTGCCAGCTCAGCAGGGGGTTCGAGCAATCAGCCCCAGCATTTT	CASSAGGSSNQPQHF
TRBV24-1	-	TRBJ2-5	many	TGTGCCACCAGTGACCGAACCTCGGATCTCTTTCAAGAGACCCAGTACTTC	CATSDRTSDLFQETQYF
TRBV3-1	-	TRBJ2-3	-	TGTGCCAGCAGCCAGCGGCCAGATACGCAGTATTTT	CASSQRPDTQYF
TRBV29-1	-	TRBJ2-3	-	TGCAGCGTTGTGAGACAGCTTTGGGCGGGAAACACAGATACGCAGTATTTT	CSVVRQLWAGNTDTQYF
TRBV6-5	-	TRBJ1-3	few	-	CASSTSALMLDTIYF
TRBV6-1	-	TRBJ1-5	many	TGTGCCAGCAGCCCCCGAGGGGCCGAGGGCCAGCCCCAGCATTTT	CASSPRGAEGQPQHF
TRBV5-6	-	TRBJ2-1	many	TGTGCCAGCAGCCCCCCCTTCAGCTCTTACAATGAGCAGTTCTTC	CASSPPFSSYNEQFF
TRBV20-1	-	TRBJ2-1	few	TGCAGTGCTAGACCCCCCTCGCGGGGCCGGGACAATGAGCAGTTCTTC	CSARPPSRGRDNEQFF
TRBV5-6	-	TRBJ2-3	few	TGTGCCAGCAGCTTGACAGGGCCTCAGAGGAGAAGATCTGCAGATACGCAGTATTTT	CASSLTGPQRRRSADTQYF
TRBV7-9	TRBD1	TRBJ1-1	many	TGTGCCAGCAGCTTAACCCAGGGGGGGGACACTGAAGCTTTCTTT	CASSLTQGGDTEAFF